This TCR beta chain was recorded in a study of T cell changes during pregnancy in multiple sclerosis. Libraries were prepared by immunoSEQ multiplex PCR; TCRdb keeps only in-frame clonotypes and omits some of them. This repertoire shows tens of thousands of clones, more than 85% found once; its top ten account for under 9.5%. The receptor was isolated from a female donor with multiple sclerosis, enrolled in a pregnancy study. Source: CD8+ T cells from peripheral blood mononuclear cells, taken after pregnancy.

The CDR3 protein is CATSREQSVVGLNTEAFF. The CDR3 coding sequence is TGTGCCACCAGCAGAGAACAGAGTGTAGTGGGACTTAACACTGAAGCTTTCTTT. J is TRBJ1-1 and V is TRBV15, with a possible D match to TRBD1 (5 bases). The CDR3 has 18 residues. Germline CDR1 and CDR2: LNHNV and YYDKDF (reference sequence). V lost 0 bases and J 2 bases, leaving 19 bases between the germline ends.